This TCR beta chain was recovered during a study of early T cells in non-severe SARS-CoV-2 infection (dated by TCRdb to about 2021). Some background on the complete study: Bulk RNA from unsorted whole blood was used for TCR sequencing, so alpha and beta chains could not be paired. What the authors observed across the whole study: VDJdb matching was skewed toward anti-spike CD8 responses and likely underestimated virus-specific expansions, missing private and CD4 specificities.

The junction carries 9 bases between V and J, which are trimmed by 0 bases and 0 bases respectively. Per the germline V gene, SGDLS is the CDR1 and YYNGEE is the CDR2. The CDR3 has 15 amino acids, counting the end cysteine and phenylalanine. CDR3 DNA only is kept here, 45 bases in frame from base 1. This clonotype was found a few times. Its target antigen remains unknown. No base quality values were provided; no much bigger clone lies one nucleotide off. Libraries came from 5' RACE. TCRdb records NextSeq 500 as the sequencer. In the TCR library protocol, unique molecular identifiers were attached to individual cDNA molecules to correct for PCR bias and sequencing error. Both TCR alpha and beta chains were sequenced, and tight co-correlation was observed between alpha and beta sequence abundances in each sample. In the source study's methods: Decombinator V4 was used to annotate the V gene, J gene and CDR3 of the TCR sequences. Expanded TCRs were defined as changing significantly between any two time points under a Poisson model with p below 0.0001. TCR abundances were normalised to the total number of TCRs sequenced in each sample and reported as counts per million. MAIT TCRs were defined by TRAV1-2 paired with TRAJ12, TRAJ20 or TRAJ33, and iNKT TCRs by TRAV10 paired with TRAJ18. VDJdb, accessed 1 November 2021, was searched for CMV, EBV and SARS-CoV-2 annotated TCRs, with TCRs annotated for multiple antigens excluded. TCRdb reprocessing: public reads trimmed at Q25 with fastp, clones called with MiXCR, in-frame beta chains kept. Every CDR3 protein is listed once, alongside the most common genes and DNA of its rows. For this entry, the V and J calls and clone size follow TCRdb and not the study's own pipeline. Across this sample there are roughly 51,000 distinct CDR3 sequences, with approximately 7.6% seen only once. In total, the top ten clones hold roughly 5% of the sample.

A case-control design nested within a healthcare worker cohort in London, UK, was used, with weekly nasopharyngeal swab PCR tests and blood sampling performed. Healthcare workers were enrolled in the week of the UK lockdown, from 23 to 31 March 2020, and were followed every week for up to roughly 15 weeks. The chain employs TRBV9 and TRBJ1-1; the D gene cannot be named for sure. The sequence came from an adult who was a healthcare worker with PCR-confirmed SARS-CoV-2 infection or an uninfected control (not recorded which). Source material: whole blood. Here is the DNA: TGTGCCAGCAGCGTAGAGGGCAGTTTGAACACTGAAGCTTTCTTT. The resulting protein is CASSVEGSLNTEAFF.